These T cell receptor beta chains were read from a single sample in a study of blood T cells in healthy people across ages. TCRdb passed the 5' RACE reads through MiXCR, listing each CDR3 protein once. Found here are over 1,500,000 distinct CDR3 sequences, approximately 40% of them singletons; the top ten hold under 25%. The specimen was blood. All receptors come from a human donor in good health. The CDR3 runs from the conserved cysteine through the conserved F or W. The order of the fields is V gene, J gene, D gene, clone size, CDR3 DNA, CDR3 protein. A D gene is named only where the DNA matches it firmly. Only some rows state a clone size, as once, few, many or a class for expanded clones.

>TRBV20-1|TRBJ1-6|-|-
TGCAGTGCTACCCGGGAATCCCATTCACCCCTCCACTTT
CSATRESHSPLHF
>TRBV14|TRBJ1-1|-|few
TGTGCCAGCAGCCCCCTTAAGGGGGTAGCGAACACTGAAGCTTTCTTT
CASSPLKGVANTEAFF
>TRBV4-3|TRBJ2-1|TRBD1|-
TGCGCCAGCAGCCAAGATCTGTTGGGACAGGGGGCAGGTGAGCAGTTCTTC
CASSQDLLGQGAGEQFF
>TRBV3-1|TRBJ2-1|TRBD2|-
TGTGCCAGCAGCCAAGACAATAGCGGGGGCCAGAACAATGAGCAGTTCTTC
CASSQDNSGGQNNEQFF
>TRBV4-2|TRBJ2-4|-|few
TGTGCCAGCAGCCAAGAGATCCGAGACAGGTATCAGTACTTC
CASSQEIRDRYQYF
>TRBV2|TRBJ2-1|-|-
TGTGCCAGCAGTGAACCAGGAGAGGGGGGTGTTGAGCAGTTCTTC
CASSEPGEGGVEQFF
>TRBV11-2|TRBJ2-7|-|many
TGTGCCAGCAGCCTATCAGGGTTTCCCTACGAGCAGTACTTC
CASSLSGFPYEQYF
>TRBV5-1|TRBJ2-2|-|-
TGCGCCAGCAGCTTGGTTTGGCCGCCCACCGGGGAGCTGTTTTTT
CASSLVWPPTGELFF
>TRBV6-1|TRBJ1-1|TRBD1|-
TGTGCCACCGAAGGATTCAGGGGGATGGGTGAAGCTTTCTTT
CATEGFRGMGEAFF
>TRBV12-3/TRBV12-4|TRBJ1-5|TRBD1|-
TGTGCCAGCAGTCCGACCAGACAGGGGGATCAGCCCCAGCATTTT
CASSPTRQGDQPQHF
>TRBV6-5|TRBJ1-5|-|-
TGTGCCAGCAGTTACTCAGGGGATGAGCCCCAGCATTTT
CASSYSGDEPQHF
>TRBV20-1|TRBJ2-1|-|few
TGCAGTGCTTATACTGAGGCACATGAGCAGTTCTTC
CSAYTEAHEQFF
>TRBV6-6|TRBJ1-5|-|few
TGTGCCAGCAAGATTGGGGAAAATCAGCCCCAGCATTTT
CASKIGENQPQHF
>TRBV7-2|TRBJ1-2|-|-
TGTGCCAGCAGCTTAGTTCTGACAGCCTATGGCTACACCTTC
CASSLVLTAYGYTF
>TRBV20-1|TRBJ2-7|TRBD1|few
TGCAGTGCACCGGACAGGGGAGGCGACGAGCAGTACTTC
CSAPDRGGDEQYF
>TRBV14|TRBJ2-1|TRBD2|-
TGTGCCAGCAGCCACCTCTCGGACGGGGGGGCCGATAATGAGCAGTTCTTC
CASSHLSDGGADNEQFF
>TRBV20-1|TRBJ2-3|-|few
TGCAGTGCTCATCGGTCGGGGCGCGCGAGCACAGATACGCAGTATTTT
CSAHRSGRASTDTQYF
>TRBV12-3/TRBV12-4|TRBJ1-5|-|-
TGTGCCAGCAGTCTACGACCCTTAGACTATCAGCCCCAGCATTTT
CASSLRPLDYQPQHF
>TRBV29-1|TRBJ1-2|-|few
TGCAGCGTTTTGGAGGGTTTCTTAGAGGGCTACACCTTC
CSVLEGFLEGYTF
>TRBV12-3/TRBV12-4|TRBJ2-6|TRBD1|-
TGTGCCAGCAGTTTTGACAGGGGGATCGCTGGGGCCAACGTCCTGACTTTC
CASSFDRGIAGANVLTF
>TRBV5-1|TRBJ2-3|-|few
TGCGCCAGCAGCGGAGGGACAGTTGTAACAGATACGCAGTATTTT
CASSGGTVVTDTQYF
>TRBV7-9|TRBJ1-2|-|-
TGTGCCAGCAGCTTAAGCCCTGGGAAGCCCTATCTCTGCTATGGCTACACCTTC
CASSLSPGKPYLCYGYTF
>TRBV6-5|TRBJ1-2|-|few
TGTGCCAGCAGTTACTCCATTTTGGCAAGCGGCTACACCTTC
CASSYSILASGYTF
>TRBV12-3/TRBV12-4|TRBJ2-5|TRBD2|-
TGTGCCAGCAGCCTGGGGGGACTAGCAGGGAAGACCCAGTACTTC
CASSLGGLAGKTQYF
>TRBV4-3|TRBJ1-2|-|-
TGCGCCAGCAGCCATTCCGGCACACTCAACTATGGCTACACCTTC
CASSHSGTLNYGYTF
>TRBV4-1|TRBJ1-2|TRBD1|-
TGCGCCAGCAGCCGCGACAGGGCAGCATATGGCTACACCTTC
CASSRDRAAYGYTF
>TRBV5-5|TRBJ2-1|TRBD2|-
TGTGCCAGCAGCTATGGGACTAGCCCGCCTTCCAATGAGCGGTTCTTC
CASSYGTSPPSNERFF
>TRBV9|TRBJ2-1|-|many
TGTGCCAGCAGCGTTGGGGACTCCTACAATGAGCAGTTCTTC
CASSVGDSYNEQFF
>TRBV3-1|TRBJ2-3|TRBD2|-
TGTGCCAGCAGCCAAGGCCTAGCGGGGGTTTCGTATACAGATACGCAGTATTTT
CASSQGLAGVSYTDTQYF
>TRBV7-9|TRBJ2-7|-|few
TGTGCCGGCAGCACATCGACAGAGTACGAGCAGTACTTC
CAGSTSTEYEQYF
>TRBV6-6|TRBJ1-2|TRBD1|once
TGTGCCAGCAGCCGCGTTCTTGATCCACAGGGGGATGGCTACACCTTC
CASSRVLDPQGDGYTF
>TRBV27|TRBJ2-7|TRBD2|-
TGTGCCAGTCAAATTAGCGGGGGGGCTCATAACTACGAGCAGTACTTC
CASQISGGAHNYEQYF
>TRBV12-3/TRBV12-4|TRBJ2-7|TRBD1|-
TGTGCCAGTACGGGGACAGGGGCTCATCAGTACTTC
CASTGTGAHQYF
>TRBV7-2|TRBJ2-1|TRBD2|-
TGTGCCAGCAGCTTAGTCTCGGCGGGGGGATACAATGAGCAGTTCTTC
CASSLVSAGGYNEQFF
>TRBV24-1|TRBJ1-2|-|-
TGTGCCACCAGTGAGACGGGAATAGGGGACTACACCTTC
CATSETGIGDYTF
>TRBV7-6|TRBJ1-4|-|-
TGTGCCAGCAGCTGGGGTAGGAGCAGTGAAAAACTGTTTTTT
CASSWGRSSEKLFF
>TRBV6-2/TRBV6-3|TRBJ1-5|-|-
TGTGCCAGCAGTTTCCGGAGGATGGATCAGCCCCAGCATTTT
CASSFRRMDQPQHF
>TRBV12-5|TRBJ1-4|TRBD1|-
TGTGCTAGTGGTTTGGGCAGGGGGCGCGATGAAAAACTGTTTTTT
CASGLGRGRDEKLFF
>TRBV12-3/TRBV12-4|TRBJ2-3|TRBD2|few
TGTGCCAGCAGTTGGACTAGAGGAGTCCGTGGCACAGATACGCAGTATTTT
CASSWTRGVRGTDTQYF
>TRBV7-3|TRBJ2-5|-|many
TGTGCCAGCAGCCCTCAATTTGGGGAGACCCAGTACTTC
CASSPQFGETQYF
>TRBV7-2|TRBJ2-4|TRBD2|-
TGTGCCAGCAGCTTCCTAGCGGGGGGGCCGAATAGTTTAGACAAAAACATTCAGTACTTC
CASSFLAGGPNSLDKNIQYF
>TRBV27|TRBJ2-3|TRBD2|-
TGTGCCAGCAGTTTACTAGCGGGGGGAAGTGGTACGCAGTATTTT
CASSLLAGGSGTQYF
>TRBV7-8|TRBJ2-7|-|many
TGCGCCAGCAGCTTGGGGGATCACTCCTACGAGCAGTACTTC
CASSLGDHSYEQYF
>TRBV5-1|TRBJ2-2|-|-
TGCGCCAGCAGCTTGGGCCTAGGAGCGTCGAACACCGGGGAGCTGTTTTTT
CASSLGLGASNTGELFF
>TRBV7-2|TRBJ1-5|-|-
TGTGCCAGCAGCTGGTGGAGGGGCAGCGATCAGCCCCAGCATTTT
CASSWWRGSDQPQHF
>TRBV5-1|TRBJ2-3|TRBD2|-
TGCGCCAGCAGCCTGGGACTAGCGGGATTGCCAGATACGCAGTATTTT
CASSLGLAGLPDTQYF
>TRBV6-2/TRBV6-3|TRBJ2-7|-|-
TGTGCCAGCAGCACCGACACCGGGACATTTGACTCCTACGAGCAGTACTTC
CASSTDTGTFDSYEQYF
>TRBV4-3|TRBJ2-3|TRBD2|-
TGCGCCAGCAGCCGCCTGTGGACTAGCGGGGACAGCACAGATACGCAGTATTTT
CASSRLWTSGDSTDTQYF
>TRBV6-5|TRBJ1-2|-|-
TGTGCCAGCAGTCCCCCTTCATTATATGGCTACACCTTC
CASSPPSLYGYTF
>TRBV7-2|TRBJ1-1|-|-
TGTGCCAGCAGCTTAGGGGGTTGGACAGCCACTGAAGCTTTCTTT
CASSLGGWTATEAFF
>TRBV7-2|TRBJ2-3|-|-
TGTGCCAGCGGCTTACAGACCACAGATACGCAGTATTTT
CASGLQTTDTQYF
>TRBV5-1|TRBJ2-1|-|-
TGCGCCAGCAGCACCCGGGACTCGGCACAGGTTGGGCAGTTCTTC
CASSTRDSAQVGQFF
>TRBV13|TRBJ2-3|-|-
TGTGCCAGCAGCCGCGAACAATACACAGATACGCAGTATTTT
CASSREQYTDTQYF
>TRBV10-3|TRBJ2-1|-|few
TGTGCCATCATGGCTGGGGGGTTGGGGAATGAGCAGTTCTTC
CAIMAGGLGNEQFF
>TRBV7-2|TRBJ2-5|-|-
TGTGCCCGGAAAGAAAAGACCCAGTACTTC
CARKEKTQYF
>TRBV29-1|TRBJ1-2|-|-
TGCAGCGTTGAAGCTTCGGGGGCCCCATATGGCTACACCTTC
CSVEASGAPYGYTF
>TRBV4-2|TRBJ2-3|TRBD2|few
TGTGCCAGCAGCCAAGAAAAGAGCGGGGGCTACACAGATACGCAGTATTTT
CASSQEKSGGYTDTQYF
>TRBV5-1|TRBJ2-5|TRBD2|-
TGCGCCAGCAGCTTGGCCCCGGCGGGGGTTTTACAAGAGACCCAGTACTTC
CASSLAPAGVLQETQYF
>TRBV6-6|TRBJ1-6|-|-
TGTGCCAGCAGTTCCTCCCCCTACTCACCCCTCCACTTT
CASSSSPYSPLHF